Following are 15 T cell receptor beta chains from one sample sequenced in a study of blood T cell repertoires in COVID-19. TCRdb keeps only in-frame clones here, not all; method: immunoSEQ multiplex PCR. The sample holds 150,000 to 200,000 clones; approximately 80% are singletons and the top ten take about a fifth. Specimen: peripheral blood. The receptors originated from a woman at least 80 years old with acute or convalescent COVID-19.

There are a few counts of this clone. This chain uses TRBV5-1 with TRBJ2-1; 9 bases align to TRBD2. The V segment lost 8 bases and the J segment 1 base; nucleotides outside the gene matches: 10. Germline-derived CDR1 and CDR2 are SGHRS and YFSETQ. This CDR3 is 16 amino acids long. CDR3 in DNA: TGCGCCAGTAGCGATAGCGGGAGTACATCCTACAATGAGCAGTTCTTC. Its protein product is CASSDSGSTSYNEQFF.

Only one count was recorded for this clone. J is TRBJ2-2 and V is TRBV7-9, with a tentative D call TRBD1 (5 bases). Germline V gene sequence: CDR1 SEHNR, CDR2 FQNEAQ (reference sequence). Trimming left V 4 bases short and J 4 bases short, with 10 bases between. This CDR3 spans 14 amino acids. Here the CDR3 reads CASSYQGSTGELFF. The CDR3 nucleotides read TGTGCCAGCAGCTACCAGGGTTCCACCGGGGAGCTGTTTTTT. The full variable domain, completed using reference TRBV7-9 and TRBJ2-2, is DTGVSQNPRHKITKRGQNVTFRCDPISEHNRLYWYRQTLGQGPEFLTYFQNEAQLEKSRLLSDRFSAERPKGSFSTLEIQRTEQGDSAMYLCASSYQGSTGELFFGEGSRLTVL.

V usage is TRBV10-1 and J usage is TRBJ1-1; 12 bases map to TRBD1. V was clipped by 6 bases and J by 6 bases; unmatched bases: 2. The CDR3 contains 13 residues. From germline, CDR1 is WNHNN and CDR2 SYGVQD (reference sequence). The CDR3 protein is CASRGQGASEAFF. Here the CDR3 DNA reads TGCGCCAGCAGGGGACAGGGGGCCTCTGAAGCTTTCTTT.

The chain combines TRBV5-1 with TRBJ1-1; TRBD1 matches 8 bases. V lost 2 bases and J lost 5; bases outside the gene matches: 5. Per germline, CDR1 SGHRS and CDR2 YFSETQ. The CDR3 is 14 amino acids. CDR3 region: CASSFDRGRTEAFF. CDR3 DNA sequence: TGCGCCAGCAGCTTCGACAGGGGAAGGACTGAAGCTTTCTTT.

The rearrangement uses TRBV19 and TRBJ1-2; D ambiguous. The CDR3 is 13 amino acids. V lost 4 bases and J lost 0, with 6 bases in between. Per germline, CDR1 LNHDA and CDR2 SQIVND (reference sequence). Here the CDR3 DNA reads TGTGCCAGTAGTAGAGTACCTAACTATGGCTACACCTTC. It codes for CASSRVPNYGYTF.

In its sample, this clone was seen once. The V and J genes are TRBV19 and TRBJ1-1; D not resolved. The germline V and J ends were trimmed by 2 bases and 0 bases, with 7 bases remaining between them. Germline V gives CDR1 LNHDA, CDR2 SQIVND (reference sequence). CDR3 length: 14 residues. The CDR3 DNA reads TGTGCCAGTAGTATAACGAGCGTGAACACTGAAGCTTTCTTT. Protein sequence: CASSITSVNTEAFF.

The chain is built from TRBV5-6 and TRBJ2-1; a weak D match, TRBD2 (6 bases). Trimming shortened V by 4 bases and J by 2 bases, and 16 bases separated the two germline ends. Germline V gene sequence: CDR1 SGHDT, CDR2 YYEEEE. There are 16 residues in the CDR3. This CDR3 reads CASSPRRGGPYNEQFF. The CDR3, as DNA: TGTGCCAGCAGCCCCCGCCGGGGAGGTCCCTACAATGAGCAGTTCTTC.

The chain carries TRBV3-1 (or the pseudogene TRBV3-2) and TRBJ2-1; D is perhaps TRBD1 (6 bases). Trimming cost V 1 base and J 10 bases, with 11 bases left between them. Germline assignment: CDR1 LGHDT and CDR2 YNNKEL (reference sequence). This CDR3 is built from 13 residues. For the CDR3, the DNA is TGTGCCAGCAGCCAAGCTCCCGGGACAGAGCAGTTCTTC. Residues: CASSQAPGTEQFF.

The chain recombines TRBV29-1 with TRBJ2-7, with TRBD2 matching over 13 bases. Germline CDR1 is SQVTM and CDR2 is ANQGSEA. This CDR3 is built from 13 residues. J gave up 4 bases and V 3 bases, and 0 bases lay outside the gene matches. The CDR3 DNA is TGCAGCGTTGAGACTAGCGGGAGGTACGAGCAGTACTTC. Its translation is CSVETSGRYEQYF.

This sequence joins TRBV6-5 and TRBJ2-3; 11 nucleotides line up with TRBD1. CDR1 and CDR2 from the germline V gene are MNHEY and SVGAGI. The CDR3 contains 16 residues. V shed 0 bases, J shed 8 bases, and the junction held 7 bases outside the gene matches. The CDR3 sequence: CASSYSRDRGSGTQYF. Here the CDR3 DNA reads TGTGCCAGCAGTTACTCGAGGGACAGGGGGTCCGGTACGCAGTATTTT.

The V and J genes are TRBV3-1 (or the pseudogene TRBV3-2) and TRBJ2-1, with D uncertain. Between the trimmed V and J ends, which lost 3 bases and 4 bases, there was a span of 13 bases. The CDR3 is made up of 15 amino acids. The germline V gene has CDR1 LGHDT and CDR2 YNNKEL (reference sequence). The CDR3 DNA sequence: TGTGCCAGCAGCCACTACCCCGTTAGTTACAATGAGCAGTTCTTC. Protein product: CASSHYPVSYNEQFF.

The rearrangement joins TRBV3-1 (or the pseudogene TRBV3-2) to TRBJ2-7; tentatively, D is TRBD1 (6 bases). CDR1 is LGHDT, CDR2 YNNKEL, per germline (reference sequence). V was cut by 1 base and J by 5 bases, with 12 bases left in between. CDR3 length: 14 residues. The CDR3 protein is CASSQVSGTNEQYF. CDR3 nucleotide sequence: TGTGCCAGCAGCCAAGTGTCAGGGACAAACGAGCAGTACTTC.

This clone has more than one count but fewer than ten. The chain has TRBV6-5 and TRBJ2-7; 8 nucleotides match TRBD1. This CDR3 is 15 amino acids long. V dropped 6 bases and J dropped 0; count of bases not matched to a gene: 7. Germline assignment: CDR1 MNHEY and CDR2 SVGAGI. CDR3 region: CASRRGQGSSYEQYF. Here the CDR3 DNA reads TGTGCCAGCAGGCGAGGACAGGGCAGCTCCTACGAGCAGTACTTC.

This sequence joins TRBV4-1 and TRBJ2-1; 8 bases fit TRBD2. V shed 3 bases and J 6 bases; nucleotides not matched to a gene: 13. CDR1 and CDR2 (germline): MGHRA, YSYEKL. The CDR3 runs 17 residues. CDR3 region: CASSQRGDFKYFNEQFF. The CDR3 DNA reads TGCGCCAGCAGCCAGCGGGGGGACTTCAAGTATTTCAATGAGCAGTTCTTC.

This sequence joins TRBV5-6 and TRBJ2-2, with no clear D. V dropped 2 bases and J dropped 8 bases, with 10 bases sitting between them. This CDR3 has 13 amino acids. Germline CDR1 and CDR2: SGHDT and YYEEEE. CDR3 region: CASSFRVPGELFF. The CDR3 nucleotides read TGTGCCAGCAGCTTCCGGGTCCCAGGGGAGCTGTTTTTT.